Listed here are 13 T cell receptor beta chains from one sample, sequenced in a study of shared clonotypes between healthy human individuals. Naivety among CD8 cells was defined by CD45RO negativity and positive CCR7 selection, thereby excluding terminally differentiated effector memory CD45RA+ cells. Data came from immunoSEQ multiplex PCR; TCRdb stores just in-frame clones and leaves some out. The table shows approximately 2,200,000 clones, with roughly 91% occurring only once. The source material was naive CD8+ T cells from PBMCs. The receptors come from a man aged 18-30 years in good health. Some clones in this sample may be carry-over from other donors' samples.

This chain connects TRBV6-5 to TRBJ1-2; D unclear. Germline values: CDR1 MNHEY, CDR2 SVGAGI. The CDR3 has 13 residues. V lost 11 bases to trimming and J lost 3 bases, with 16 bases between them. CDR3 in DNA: TGTGCCGTCGGCCCCTACCTTCACTATGGCTACACCTTC. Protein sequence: CAVGPYLHYGYTF.

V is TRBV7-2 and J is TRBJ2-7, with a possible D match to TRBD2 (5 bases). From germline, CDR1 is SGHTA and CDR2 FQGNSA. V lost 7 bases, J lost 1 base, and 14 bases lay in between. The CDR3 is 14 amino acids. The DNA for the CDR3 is TGTGCCAGCACATTTGACGGACTGTCCTACGAGCAGTACTTC. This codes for CASTFDGLSYEQYF.

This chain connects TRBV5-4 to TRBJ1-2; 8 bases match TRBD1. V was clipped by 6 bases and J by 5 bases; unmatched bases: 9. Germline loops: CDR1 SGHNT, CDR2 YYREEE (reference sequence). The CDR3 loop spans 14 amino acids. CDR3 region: CASTPPGQGYGYTF. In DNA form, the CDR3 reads TGTGCCAGCACCCCACCCGGACAGGGATATGGCTACACCTTC. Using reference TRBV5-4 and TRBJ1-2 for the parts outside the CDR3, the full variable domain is ETGVTQSPTHLIKTRGQQVTLRCSSQSGHNTVSWYQQALGQGPQFIFQYYREEENGRGNFPPRFSGLQFPNYSSELNVNALELDDSALYLCASTPPGQGYGYTFGSGTRLTVV.

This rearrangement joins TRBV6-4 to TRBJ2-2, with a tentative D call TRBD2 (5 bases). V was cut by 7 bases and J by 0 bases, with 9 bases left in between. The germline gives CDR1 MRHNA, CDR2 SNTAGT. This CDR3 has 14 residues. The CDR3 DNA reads TGTGCCAGCACAGCTAGCCCGAACACCGGGGAGCTGTTTTTT. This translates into CASTASPNTGELFF.

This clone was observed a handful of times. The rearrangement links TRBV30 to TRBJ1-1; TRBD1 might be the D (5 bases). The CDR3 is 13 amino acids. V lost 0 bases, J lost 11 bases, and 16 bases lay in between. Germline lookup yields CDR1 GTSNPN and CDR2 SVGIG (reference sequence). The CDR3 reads CAWSVRDGTLAFF. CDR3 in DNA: TGTGCCTGGAGTGTACGGGACGGCACGCTCGCTTTCTTT.

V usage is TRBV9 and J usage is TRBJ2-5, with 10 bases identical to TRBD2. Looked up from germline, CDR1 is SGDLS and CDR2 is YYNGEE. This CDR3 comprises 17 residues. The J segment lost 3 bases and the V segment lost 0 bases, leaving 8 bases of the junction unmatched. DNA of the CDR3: TGTGCCAGCAGCGTAGAGAGCGGGAGGGCCGGGGAAGAGACCCAGTACTTC. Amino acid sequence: CASSVESGRAGEETQYF.

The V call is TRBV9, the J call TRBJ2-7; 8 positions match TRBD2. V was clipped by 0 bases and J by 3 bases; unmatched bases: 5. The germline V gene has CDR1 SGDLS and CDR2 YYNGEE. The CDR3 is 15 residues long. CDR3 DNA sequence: TGTGCCAGCAGCGTAGGACCAGCGGGGGTCTACGAGCAGTACTTC. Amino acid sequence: CASSVGPAGVYEQYF.

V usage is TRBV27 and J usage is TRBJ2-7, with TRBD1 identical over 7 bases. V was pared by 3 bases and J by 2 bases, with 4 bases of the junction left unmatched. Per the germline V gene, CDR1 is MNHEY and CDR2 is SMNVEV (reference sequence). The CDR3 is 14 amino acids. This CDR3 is CASSFTGVAYEQYF. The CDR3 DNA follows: TGTGCCAGCAGTTTTACAGGGGTAGCCTACGAGCAGTACTTC.

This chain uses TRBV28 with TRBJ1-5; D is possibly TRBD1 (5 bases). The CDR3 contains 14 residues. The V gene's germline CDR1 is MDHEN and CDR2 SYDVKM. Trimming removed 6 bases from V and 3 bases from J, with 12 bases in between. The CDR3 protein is CASRGRSLNQPQHF. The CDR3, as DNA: TGTGCCAGCAGGGGACGTAGCCTCAATCAGCCCCAGCATTTT.

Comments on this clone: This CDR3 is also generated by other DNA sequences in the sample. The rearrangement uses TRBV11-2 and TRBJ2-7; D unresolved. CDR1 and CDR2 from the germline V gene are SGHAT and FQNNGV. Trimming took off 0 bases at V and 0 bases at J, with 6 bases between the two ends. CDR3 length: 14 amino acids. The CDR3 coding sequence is TGTGCCAGCAGCTTAGAGGTCAGCTCCTACGAGCAGTACTTC. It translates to CASSLEVSSYEQYF.

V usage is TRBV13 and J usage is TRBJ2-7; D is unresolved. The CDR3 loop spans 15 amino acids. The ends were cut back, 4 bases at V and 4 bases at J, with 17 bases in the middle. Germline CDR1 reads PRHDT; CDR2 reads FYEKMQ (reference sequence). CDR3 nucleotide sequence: TGTGCCAGCAGCTCCACCGGCTCGCCCCTATACGAGCAGTACTTC. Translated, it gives CASSSTGSPLYEQYF.

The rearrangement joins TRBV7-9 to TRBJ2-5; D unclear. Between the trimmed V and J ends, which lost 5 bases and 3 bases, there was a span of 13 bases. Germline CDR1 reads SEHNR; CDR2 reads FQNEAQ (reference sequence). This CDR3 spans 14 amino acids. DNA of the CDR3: TGTGCCAGCAGCCCTCGAATCTCAGAAGAGACCCAGTACTTC. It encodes CASSPRISEETQYF.

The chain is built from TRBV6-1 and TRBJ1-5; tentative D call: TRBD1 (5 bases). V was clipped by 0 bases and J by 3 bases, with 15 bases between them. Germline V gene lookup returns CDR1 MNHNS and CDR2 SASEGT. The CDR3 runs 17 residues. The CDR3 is CASSEALSRGHNQPQHF. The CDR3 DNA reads TGTGCCAGCAGTGAAGCGCTTTCTAGGGGCCACAATCAGCCCCAGCATTTT.